These T cell receptor beta chains were read from a single sample in a study of glioma-infiltrating T cells after dendritic cell vaccination. The protocol was immunoSEQ multiplex PCR, while the TCRdb copy is restricted to in-frame clones and leaves out a portion. The sample includes more than 95,000 clones, 81% of them seen just once. Sequencing was performed on blood, taken before dendritic cell vaccination. The receptors here all came from a human donor with glioblastoma. Each CDR3 is given with its conserved first and last residue. The D gene is left open where the match is weak. Clone sizes are given selectively: once, few, many, or a class where the clone is expanded.

D gene	V gene	J gene	clone size	CDR3 length	CDR3 DNA	CDR3 protein
TRBD1	TRBV7-6	TRBJ2-3	.	16	TGTGCCAGCAGCTTACTTTGGACAGGGGGGATAGATACGCAGTATTTT	CASSLLWTGGIDTQYF
TRBD1	TRBV27	TRBJ1-1	.	15	TGTGCCAGCAGACGGGACAGGGTTCGGCACACTGAAGCTTTCTTT	CASRRDRVRHTEAFF
.	TRBV7-6	TRBJ1-4	.	16	TGTGCCAGCAGCCACCGACGGGTTACAACTAATGAAAAACTGTTTTTT	CASSHRRVTTNEKLFF
TRBD2	TRBV16	TRBJ2-1	.	16	TGTGCCAGCAGCGCACGACTAGCGGGGGGGGACAATGAGCAGTTCTTC	CASSARLAGGDNEQFF
.	TRBV7-8	TRBJ2-7	.	14	TGTGCCAGCAGCAGAGCACTAGATCAGGACGAGCAGTACTTC	CASSRALDQDEQYF
TRBD2	TRBV5-1	TRBJ2-7	.	16	TGCGCCAGCAGCTTGGCCGGCCGACTAGCCCCTGGCGAGCAGTACTTC	CASSLAGRLAPGEQYF
.	TRBV2	TRBJ1-2	.	12	TGTGCCAGCAGTGAAACTCAGCGGGGCTACACCTTC	CASSETQRGYTF
.	TRBV25-1	TRBJ1-2	.	12	TGTGCCAGCAGTTCCCGGGGTGGTGGCTACACCTTC	CASSSRGGGYTF
.	TRBV5-1	TRBJ1-2	.	14	TGCGCCAGCAGCTTGGACGTCAGAACCTATGGCTACACCTTC	CASSLDVRTYGYTF
TRBD2	TRBV6-1	TRBJ2-1	.	14	TGTGCCAGCAGTGAAGTTCTAGCGGGGGCAGGGCAGTTCTTC	CASSEVLAGAGQFF
.	TRBV29-1	TRBJ1-2	few	11	TGCAGCGTTACAGGGCTCCGAGGCTACACCTTC	CSVTGLRGYTF
TRBD1	TRBV11-2	TRBJ2-7	.	16	TGTGCCAGCAGCTTAGTTCCGGGACAGCGGTACTACGAGCAGTACTTC	CASSLVPGQRYYEQYF
TRBD2	TRBV6-5	TRBJ2-4	.	15	TGTGCCAGCAGTTGGACTAGCGGGGGCCGGGACATTCAGTACTTC	CASSWTSGGRDIQYF
.	TRBV6-5	TRBJ1-3	.	15	TGTGCCAGCAGTTACTCTCAGGGGACCGGAAACACCATATATTTT	CASSYSQGTGNTIYF
.	TRBV11-3	TRBJ2-1	once	11	TGTGCCAGCAGCTTCGGGGACAAGAAGTTCTTC	CASSFGDKKFF
TRBD2	TRBV7-2	TRBJ2-3	.	17	TGTGCCAGCAGCTCCTCCTGGACTAGCGGGGTCACAGATACGCAGTATTTT	CASSSSWTSGVTDTQYF
.	TRBV2	TRBJ1-5	.	13	TGTGCCAGCAGTGAGTCCATTAATCAGCCCCAGCATTTT	CASSESINQPQHF
TRBD2	TRBV2	TRBJ2-7	.	12	TGTGCCAGCAGAGGACTAGTTAACGAGCAGTACTTC	CASRGLVNEQYF
.	TRBV27	TRBJ2-3	.	15	TGTGCCAGCAGTTTATCCTTGAGCATTACAGATACGCAGTATTTT	CASSLSLSITDTQYF
.	TRBV4-3	TRBJ1-6	.	13	TGCGCCAGCAGCCAAGACTCTTATTCACCCCTCCACTTT	CASSQDSYSPLHF
TRBD2	TRBV5-4	TRBJ2-1	.	16	TGTGCCAGCAGCTCGCGGACTAGCGGGGGGGCGAATGAGCAGTTCTTC	CASSSRTSGGANEQFF
.	TRBV19	TRBJ2-2	few	14	TGTGCCAGTAAACAGGACACTAACACCGGGGAGCTGTTTTTT	CASKQDTNTGELFF
.	TRBV7-8	TRBJ1-1	.	14	TGTGCCAGCAGCTTGAACAGGGTTAGCACTGAAGCTTTCTTT	CASSLNRVSTEAFF
.	TRBV5-1	TRBJ2-3	.	15	TGCGCCAGCAGCAACGTAGCGGTTGCCACAGATACGCAGTATTTT	CASSNVAVATDTQYF
TRBD2	TRBV5-1	TRBJ2-5	few	14	TGCGCCAGCAGCCCCCTAGCGGGGGGAGAGACCCAGTACTTC	CASSPLAGGETQYF
TRBD2	TRBV11-2	TRBJ2-1	.	14	TGTGCCAGCAGCTTAGGCTGGCGGGGGGACCCCCCCTTCTTC	CASSLGWRGDPPFF
.	TRBV5-1	TRBJ2-2	.	16	TGCGCCAGCAGCATGCACCGGGGGACTGGGACCGGGGAGCTGTTTTTT	CASSMHRGTGTGELFF
.	TRBV6-5	TRBJ1-5	.	14	TGTGCCAGCAGCCGGGGGGGGCACAATCAGCCCCAGCATTTT	CASSRGGHNQPQHF
TRBD1	TRBV6-5	TRBJ1-5	.	15	TGTGCCAGCAGTGTCGACAGGGGTGACAATCAGCCCCAGCATTTT	CASSVDRGDNQPQHF
TRBD2	TRBV6-6	TRBJ2-7	few	15	TGTGCCAGCACCCCACTAGCGGGGCCCTTCTACGAGCAGTACTTC	CASTPLAGPFYEQYF
.	TRBV10-2	TRBJ1-6	few	15	TGCGCCAGCAACCGGTTTAGGGGTCCTAATTCACCCCTCCACTTT	CASNRFRGPNSPLHF
.	TRBV6-6	TRBJ2-4	.	12	TGTGCCAGCAGTTACGCGGACACGAATCAGTACTTC	CASSYADTNQYF
.	TRBV5-6	TRBJ1-2	once	16	TGTGCCAGCAGCTTGTCCCCCTGGGCGAGCCTTTATGGCTACACCTTC	CASSLSPWASLYGYTF
TRBD2	TRBV30	TRBJ2-2	.	14	TGTGCCTGTAAGCGGGGGGTGAACACCGGGGAGCTGTTTTTT	CACKRGVNTGELFF
.	TRBV30	TRBJ1-4	.	13	TGTGCCTGTGGGACACCCGATAATGAAAAACTGTTTTTT	CACGTPDNEKLFF
TRBD1	TRBV5-6	TRBJ1-3	few	15	TGTGCCAGCCGGGGACAGGGGGGCTCTGGAAACACCATATATTTT	CASRGQGGSGNTIYF
TRBD2	TRBV7-2	TRBJ2-3	.	15	TGTGCCAGCAGCGGTAGCGGGGATAGCACAGATACGCAGTATTTT	CASSGSGDSTDTQYF
.	TRBV11-2	TRBJ1-5	.	13	TGTGCCAGCAGCTTAGGCAGGGATCAGCCCCAGCATTTT	CASSLGRDQPQHF
.	TRBV2	TRBJ2-7	.	15	TGTGCCAGCAGTAGGACTTTTCTGGGGTCCTACGAGCAGTACTTC	CASSRTFLGSYEQYF
.	TRBV5-1	TRBJ2-1	.	13	TGCGCCAGCAGGCCGAGCTCCTACAATGAGCAGTTCTTC	CASRPSSYNEQFF
.	TRBV5-5	TRBJ2-7	.	14	TGTGCCAGCATCCCGAGAGGAGGGGCTTACGAGCAGTACTTC	CASIPRGGAYEQYF
.	TRBV4-1	TRBJ1-1	.	15	TGCGCCAGCAGCCAATGGGTACCGGGGAACACTGAAGCTTTCTTT	CASSQWVPGNTEAFF
TRBD1	TRBV10-3	TRBJ1-2	.	13	TGTGCCATCAGCTGGGACAGGGTCGGGGGCTACACCTTC	CAISWDRVGGYTF
.	TRBV4-2	TRBJ2-2	.	13	TGTGCCAGCAGCCAAGACGGCACCGGGGAGCTGTTTTTT	CASSQDGTGELFF
.	TRBV6-5	TRBJ2-2	once	13	TGTGCCAGCGGCAGGGTGTACACCGGGGAGCTGTTTTTT	CASGRVYTGELFF
.	TRBV4-3	TRBJ1-5	few	19	TGCGCCAGCAGCCAAGATGCCGCCGACAGGAGACGAGTGAGTCAGCCCCAGCATTTT	CASSQDAADRRRVSQPQHF
.	TRBV30	TRBJ1-6	.	14	TGTGCCTGGAAGAGGAGCTCCTATAATTCACCCCTCCACTTT	CAWKRSSYNSPLHF
.	TRBV5-8	TRBJ1-6	.	14	TGTGCCAGCAGCTCAAGACAGGATAATTCACCCCTCCACTTT	CASSSRQDNSPLHF
TRBD1	TRBV6-1	TRBJ1-2	.	15	TGTGCCAGCAGGCATACCGAGGACAGGTCCTATGGCTACACCTTC	CASRHTEDRSYGYTF
TRBD1	TRBV7-6	TRBJ1-1	once	12	TGTGCCAGCAGCTTAGGGGGACAGAAAGCTTTCTTT	CASSLGGQKAFF
.	TRBV19	TRBJ1-1	.	13	TGTGCCAGTCGCGGGACGTTATCTTTGGGAGCTTTCTTT	CASRGTLSLGAFF
.	TRBV12-5	TRBJ1-5	.	18	TGTGCTAGTGGTTTGGTACCAGGTTTCGGTGTTAGCAATCAGCCCCAGCATTTT	CASGLVPGFGVSNQPQHF
TRBD1	TRBV5-1	TRBJ2-1	.	16	TGCGCCACCACAGAACCGTGGACAGGGTCTTACAATGAGCAGTTCTTC	CATTEPWTGSYNEQFF
TRBD2	TRBV6-6	TRBJ2-3	.	16	TGTGCCAGCAGTTTCGCTAGCGGGGGGGCCGGAGATACGCAGTATTTT	CASSFASGGAGDTQYF
.	TRBV4-1	TRBJ1-2	.	13	TGCGCCAGCAGCCAAGGAGGGGGCTATGGCTACACCTTC	CASSQGGGYGYTF